The rows below give T cell receptor beta chains drawn from one sample of a study of blood T cells in healthy people across ages. TCRdb passed the 5' RACE reads through MiXCR, listing each CDR3 protein once. The table shows roughly 700,000 distinct CDR3 sequences, with about 34% occurring only once. Sequenced sample: blood. Every receptor here comes from a woman aged 80 or over in good health. Each CDR3 is given with its conserved first and last residue. A D gene is named only where the DNA matches it firmly.

j_gene,v_gene,d_gene,CDR3aa
TRBJ1-2,TRBV15,TRBD1,CATSRDRPTGSGYGYTF
TRBJ2-1,TRBV3-1,-,CASSQESGSGKETQFF
TRBJ2-3,TRBV5-6,TRBD2,CASSQLAAGADTQYF
TRBJ2-5,TRBV9,-,CASSVGGPETQYF
TRBJ2-2,TRBV5-1,-,CASSAGPNTGELFF
TRBJ2-1,TRBV5-1,-,CASTSAGPSYNEQFF
TRBJ1-4,TRBV6-5,-,CASSEMRQPNEKLFF
TRBJ2-7,TRBV28,-,CASSRANREQYF
TRBJ2-4,TRBV20-1,TRBD2,CRASGGAREQYF
TRBJ1-6,TRBV14,-,CASSQLTDRLYNSPLHF
TRBJ1-1,TRBV6-1,-,CASRNDLIGTEAFF
-,TRBV12-3/TRBV12-4,TRBD2,CASSRGTSGASPYEQYF
TRBJ1-2,TRBV7-9,-,CASSLEGAVGGYTF
TRBJ1-5,TRBV30,TRBD1,CAWGTGMSNQPQHF
TRBJ1-1,TRBV20-1,-,CSARDGRARESSTEAFF
TRBJ2-1,TRBV7-9,-,CASNEGLPGHNNEQFF
TRBJ2-5,TRBV5-8,-,CASSLVPSGEQYF
TRBJ1-1,TRBV6-1,-,CASSEVAFYRLEMNTETFF
TRBJ2-6,TRBV20-1,-,CSARDLRGPGANVLTF
TRBJ2-5,TRBV9,-,CASSTRDAQENQYF
TRBJ1-1,TRBV7-2,-,CASSYVSGRLGNTEAFF
TRBJ2-1,TRBV14,TRBD2,CASSPLLAGGDNEQFF
TRBJ2-1,TRBV7-8,TRBD2,CASSLSGGKWQFF
TRBJ2-1,TRBV7-9,-,CASSPTPSSSHNEQFF
TRBJ1-5,TRBV6-2/TRBV6-3,TRBD1,CATRQTGAKRQPQHF
TRBJ1-5,TRBV12-3/TRBV12-4,-,CASSLYRDQPQHF
TRBJ1-5,TRBV9,-,CASSVGGEQPQHF
TRBJ2-6,TRBV9,TRBD1,CASSAGTGGLSGANVLTF
TRBJ2-3,TRBV20-1,-,CSARALTGTDTQYF
TRBJ2-3,TRBV4-3,-,CASSQDWDQNTDTQYF
TRBJ2-3,TRBV7-2,TRBD2,CASVAGVSTDTQYF
TRBJ2-1,TRBV3-1,-,CASSHRVSYNEQFF
TRBJ2-3,TRBV6-1,-,CACSDSTDTQYF
TRBJ1-5,TRBV20-1,-,CSARTLGNQPQHF
TRBJ1-2,TRBV6-6,TRBD1,CASSRPTGGGYGYTF
TRBJ2-7,TRBV11-1,TRBD2,CASSPNSGISYEQYF
TRBJ2-7,TRBV20-1,-,CSAIRDNSYEQYF
TRBJ1-3,TRBV29-1,-,CSALGDYSGNTIYF
TRBJ1-1,TRBV5-6,-,CASSYPGGGAEAFF
TRBJ1-4,TRBV29-1,-,CSVLGTDATNEKLFF
TRBJ2-3,TRBV7-2,TRBD2,CASSFWGGLGTDTQYF
TRBJ1-2,TRBV18,TRBD1,CASSPPRTGAGYGYTF
TRBJ2-5,TRBV7-2,TRBD2,CASSLEAGGQETQYF
-,TRBV4-2,TRBD2,CASSQPPTSGIYEQYF
TRBJ2-4,TRBV30,-,CASPRAGTAGGQYF
TRBJ2-3,TRBV5-1,-,CACSLRRARTDTQYF
TRBJ1-5,TRBV7-9,TRBD1,CASSTAGQGNNQPQHF
TRBJ2-1,TRBV15,-,CATSRDPLRTVNNEQFF
TRBJ2-7,TRBV9,-,CASSKTSWGEQYF
TRBJ2-7,TRBV15,-,CATSRVGPSEQYF